The 25 T cell receptor beta chains in this list originate from one sample, sequenced in a study of blood T cell repertoires in COVID-19. Method: immunoSEQ multiplex PCR; TCRdb's copy keeps in-frame clones and lacks some. The table records a few hundred thousand clones, 70% to 90% of them present only once. The specimen sequenced was peripheral blood. Receptor source: a man aged 40-49 years with acute or convalescent COVID-19.

The chain uses TRBV24-1 and TRBJ2-5, with 8 bases aligning to TRBD2. The CDR3 sequence is 14 residues long. Germline V lookup: CDR1 KGHDR, CDR2 SFDVKD. The J segment lost 4 bases and the V segment lost 2 bases, leaving 2 bases of the junction unmatched. CDR3 protein: CATSDSREGETQYF. The CDR3 DNA is TGTGCCACCAGTGATTCCCGGGAGGGAGAGACCCAGTACTTC.

This chain joins TRBV20-1 and TRBJ1-1; D is unresolved. Germline V gene sequence: CDR1 DFQATT, CDR2 SNEGSKA (reference sequence). V was clipped by 3 bases and J by 4 bases, with 15 bases between them. The CDR3 sequence is 14 residues long. The CDR3 DNA follows: TGCAGTGCTAGTTCAACCGGCTCGGGCACTGAAGCTTTCTTT. The encoded protein is CSASSTGSGTEAFF.

This rearrangement joins TRBV7-8 to TRBJ2-2; 8 nucleotides line up with TRBD1. CDR1 and CDR2 from the germline V gene are SGHVS and FQNEAQ. CDR3 length equals 16 residues. The V segment lost 6 bases and the J segment 5 bases; nucleotides outside the gene matches: 11. The CDR3 bases are TGTGCCAGCAGGTGGCAGGGGGCTGAAGGGACCGGGGAGCTGTTTTTT. This translates into CASRWQGAEGTGELFF.

This clone was counted once. The chain employs TRBV16 and TRBJ2-7; 9 bases agree with TRBD2. Germline lookup yields CDR1 KGHSY and CDR2 FQNENV. The CDR3 is made up of 18 amino acids. The V and J ends lost 0 bases and 2 bases, in that order; junction bases with no gene match: 11. The CDR3 nucleotides read TGTGCCAGCAGCCAATCCCGGCGGGAGGGCAGGGCCCCCTACGAGCAGTACTTC. Its translation: CASSQSRREGRAPYEQYF.

This rearrangement joins TRBV7-8 to TRBJ2-1; D may be TRBD1 (5 bases). Germline V CDR1 and CDR2: SGHVS, FQNEAQ. V gave up 7 bases and J gave up 10 bases, with 26 bases separating them. This CDR3 comprises 16 residues. The CDR3 loop is CASTLLVMGLVSEQFF. DNA for the CDR3: TGTGCCAGCACACTTCTCGTTATGGGGCTAGTAAGCGAGCAGTTCTTC.

J is TRBJ2-1 and V is TRBV2, with 13 bases identical to TRBD2. This CDR3 is 18 amino acids long. Looked up from germline, CDR1 is SNHLY and CDR2 is FYNNEI. After removal of 1 base from V and 4 bases from J, the junction contained 7 bases not matched to a gene. The CDR3 loop is CASSEGLAGGWRYNEQFF. The CDR3 bases are TGTGCCAGCAGTGAAGGACTAGCGGGAGGTTGGAGATACAATGAGCAGTTCTTC.

This chain connects TRBV11-3 to TRBJ2-1; the match to TRBD2 covers 7 bases. Per germline, CDR1 SGHNT and CDR2 YENEEA. J was trimmed by 5 bases and V by 1 base; bases with no gene match: 5. This CDR3 comprises 15 residues. CDR3 nucleotide sequence: TGTGCCAGCAGCTTAGGAGGCGGGGGAGACAATGAGCAGTTCTTC. Translating it yields CASSLGGGGDNEQFF.

The chain joins TRBV4-1 to TRBJ1-4, with a weak D call TRBD1 (6 bases). The CDR3 runs 16 residues. Trimming shortened V by 1 base and J by 8 bases, and 17 bases separated the two germline ends. Germline assignment: CDR1 MGHRA and CDR2 YSYEKL. DNA for the CDR3: TGCGCCAGCAGCCAAGTGGGGGCGCCGGGAGGGGAAAAACTGTTTTTT. It translates to CASSQVGAPGGEKLFF.

The J gene is TRBJ2-7, the V gene TRBV7-8; 10 nucleotides align to TRBD2. CDR3 size: 16 residues. Germline values: CDR1 SGHVS, CDR2 FQNEAQ. Trimming cost V 3 bases and J 5 bases; bases outside gene matches: 10. In DNA, the CDR3 is TGTGCCAGCAGCTTCAGGACTAGCGGTGCAATCCACGAGCAGTACTTC. Amino acids: CASSFRTSGAIHEQYF.

V usage is TRBV10-3 and J usage is TRBJ2-7; TRBD1 matches at 8 bases. Losses at the gene ends were 0 bases for V and 5 bases for J; bases not matched to a gene: 9. CDR1 and CDR2 (germline): ENHRY, SYGVKD. The CDR3 length is 16 residues. Here the CDR3 reads CAISESVQGAWDEQYF. DNA of the CDR3: TGTGCCATCAGTGAGTCGGTCCAGGGGGCTTGGGACGAGCAGTACTTC.

This clone has only one observation. The chain has TRBV28 and TRBJ2-1; 7 nucleotides agree with TRBD2. V was pared by 5 bases and J by 4 bases, with 20 bases of the junction left unmatched. This CDR3 has 19 residues. Germline lookup yields CDR1 MDHEN and CDR2 SYDVKM. In DNA form, the CDR3 reads TGTGCCAGCAGTCCCCCACCCCTAGGCCTGGCGGGAGCTTACAATGAGCAGTTCTTC. Amino acid sequence: CASSPPPLGLAGAYNEQFF.

The J gene is TRBJ2-3, the V gene TRBV27; a possible D gene is TRBD2 (6 bases). The CDR3 length is 16 residues. Germline V gene data show CDR1 as MNHEY and CDR2 as SMNVEV (reference sequence). The V and J ends lost 4 bases and 1 base respectively, with 15 bases between them. CDR3 nucleotides: TGTGCCAGCAGTTCCCCCGGGGGTCCCGGCACAGATACGCAGTATTTT. This translates into CASSSPGGPGTDTQYF.

The V call is TRBV10-3, the J call TRBJ1-1, with 8 positions matching TRBD1. Germline values: CDR1 ENHRY, CDR2 SYGVKD. This CDR3 spans 15 amino acids. V shed 6 bases, J shed 3 bases, and the junction held 9 bases outside the gene matches. The DNA of the CDR3 is TGTGCCATCAGGGAGACTCAGGGGGCGGACACTGAAGCTTTCTTT. It codes for CAIRETQGADTEAFF.

This chain connects TRBV6-2 or TRBV6-3 to TRBJ2-7, with 9 bases aligning to TRBD1. Losses at the gene ends were 5 bases for V and 4 bases for J; bases not matched to a gene: 12. Germline CDR1 MNHEY, CDR2 SVGEGT. The CDR3 loop spans 16 amino acids. The CDR3 region has the DNA TGTGCCAGCAGTCCCCCCAGGGACAGGGTTTCGTACGAGCAGTACTTC. This encodes CASSPPRDRVSYEQYF.

The rearrangement joins TRBV28 to TRBJ1-1, with D hard to call. There are 14 residues in the CDR3. Trimming took off 5 bases at V and 4 bases at J, with 14 bases between the two ends. CDR1 MDHEN and CDR2 SYDVKM come from the germline V gene. As DNA, the CDR3 is TGTGCCAGCAGTGCCCCGGCGGAGTTCACTGAAGCTTTCTTT. It encodes CASSAPAEFTEAFF.

The table lists this clone with a count of one. This chain joins TRBV28 and TRBJ2-7; TRBD1 aligns across 9 bases. Per the germline V gene, CDR1 is MDHEN and CDR2 is SYDVKM. Trimming removed 6 bases from V and 4 bases from J; junction bases left unmatched: 10. This CDR3 has 15 amino acids. The CDR3 loop is CASRLSGQGWYEQYF. The CDR3 DNA follows: TGTGCCAGCAGGCTATCGGGACAGGGCTGGTACGAGCAGTACTTC. The variable domain in full, completed from reference TRBV28 and TRBJ2-7, reads DVKVTQSSRYLVKRTGEKVFLECVQDMDHENMFWYRQDPGLGLRLIYFSYDVKMKEKGDIPEGYSVSREKKERFSLILESASTNQTSMYLCASRLSGQGWYEQYFGPGTRLTVT.

This clone was detected only a few times. The junction departs from the called germline gene at one end, perhaps through a read error. The V call is TRBV7-7, the J call TRBJ2-7; 10 bases are a match to TRBD1. Germline lookup yields CDR1 SSHAT and CDR2 FNYEAQ (reference sequence). This CDR3 is 15 amino acids long. CDR3 in amino acids: CASSAGQGPRFEQYF. CDR3 nucleotide sequence: TGTGCTAGCAGCGCGGGACAGGGGCCCCGTTTTGAGCAGTACTTC. The entire variable domain, with the rest obtained from reference TRBV7-7 and TRBJ2-7, is as follows: GAGVSQSPRYKVTKRGQDVTLRCDPISSHATLYWYQQALGQGPEFLTYFNYEAQPDKSGLPSDRFSAERPEGSISTLTIQRTEQRDSAMYRCASSAGQGPRFEQYFGPGTRLTVT.

The rearrangement links TRBV5-1 to TRBJ2-3; D gene ambiguous. Trimming took 0 bases from V and 2 from J, leaving 7 bases between them. This CDR3 has 14 amino acids. Germline CDR1 reads SGHRS; CDR2 reads YFSETQ. DNA for the CDR3: TGCGCCAGCAGCTTGGAACAGCTCACAGATACGCAGTATTTT. Translation gives CASSLEQLTDTQYF.

The chain combines TRBV5-1 with TRBJ1-2; D gene ambiguous. Trimming cost V 4 bases and J 6 bases, with 13 bases left between them. This CDR3 is 13 amino acids long. Germline loops: CDR1 SGHRS, CDR2 YFSETQ. The CDR3 here is CASSLTGMDGYTF. The CDR3, as DNA: TGCGCCAGCAGCCTCACGGGTATGGATGGCTACACCTTC.

The rearrangement joins TRBV5-5 to TRBJ1-1, with a tentative D call TRBD1 (5 bases). The CDR3 runs to 15 residues. The germline V gene has CDR1 SGHKS and CDR2 YYEKEE (reference sequence). Trimming took off 0 bases at V and 11 bases at J, with 20 bases between the two ends. CDR3 in amino acids: CASSLGLQDMVLAFF. The CDR3 DNA reads as TGTGCCAGCAGCTTGGGCTTACAGGATATGGTTCTGGCTTTCTTT.

The chain is built from TRBV28 and TRBJ2-1; 7 bases line up with TRBD2. Germline-derived CDR1 and CDR2 are MDHEN and SYDVKM. The CDR3 extends over 15 amino acids. V was clipped by 7 bases and J by 4 bases; unmatched bases: 10. In DNA, the CDR3 is TGTGCCAGCACCATCGGGGGGTCCCTTTACAATGAGCAGTTCTTC. Its translation: CASTIGGSLYNEQFF.

V is TRBV3-1 (or the pseudogene TRBV3-2) and J is TRBJ1-2; 7 nucleotides line up with TRBD1. J gave up 7 bases and V 2 bases, and 1 base lay outside the gene matches. This CDR3 has 12 amino acids. Germline V lookup: CDR1 LGHDT, CDR2 YNNKEL (reference sequence). The DNA for the CDR3 is TGTGCCAGCAGCCAACAGGGGGTTGGCTACACCTTC. Residues: CASSQQGVGYTF.

The chain recombines TRBV18 with TRBJ2-3; D may be TRBD2 (6 bases). Looked up from germline, CDR1 is KGHSH and CDR2 is LQKENI. The germline V and J ends were trimmed by 3 bases and 4 bases, with 14 bases remaining between them. The CDR3 sequence is 15 residues long. CDR3 DNA: TGTGCCAGCTCACCGTCCGCGCGGGATGCAGATACGCAGTATTTT. Its translation: CASSPSARDADTQYF. Using reference TRBV18 and TRBJ2-3 for the parts outside the CDR3, the full variable domain is NAGVMQNPRHLVRRRGQEARLRCSPMKGHSHVYWYRQLPEEGLKFMVYLQKENIIDESGMPKERFSAEFPKEGPSILRIQQVVRGDSAAYFCASSPSARDADTQYFGPGTRLTVL.

The J gene is TRBJ2-3, the V gene TRBV9; D may be TRBD1 (6 bases). The V gene lost 3 bases and the J gene lost 1 base, with 12 bases spanning the gap. Germline CDR1 SGDLS, CDR2 YYNGEE. The CDR3 runs to 15 residues. CDR3 amino acids: CASSEQGRGTDTQYF. CDR3 sequence (DNA): TGTGCCAGCAGCGAACAGGGCCGTGGCACAGATACGCAGTATTTT.

This clone was counted a few times. The chain joins TRBV4-3 to TRBJ1-1, with 8 bases that match TRBD1. Germline assignment: CDR1 LGHNA and CDR2 YSLEER. The length of the CDR3 is 14 residues. With V trimmed by 5 bases and J by 3 bases, 5 bases remained unmatched. The CDR3 coding sequence is TGCGCCAGCAGCTCACAGGGGGAGTACACTGAAGCTTTCTTT. It specifies CASSSQGEYTEAFF.